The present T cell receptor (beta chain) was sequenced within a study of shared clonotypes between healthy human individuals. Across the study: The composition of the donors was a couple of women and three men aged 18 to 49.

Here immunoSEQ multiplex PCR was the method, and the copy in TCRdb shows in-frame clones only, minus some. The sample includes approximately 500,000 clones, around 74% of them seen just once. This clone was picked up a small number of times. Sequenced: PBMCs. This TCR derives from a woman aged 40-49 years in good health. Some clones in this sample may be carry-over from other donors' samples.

CDR3 sequence: CASSPGLAGEEQFF. The CDR3 DNA is TGTGCCAGCAGCCCTGGACTAGCGGGAGAAGAGCAGTTCTTC. The chain couples TRBV6-4 to TRBJ2-1; 13 bases match TRBD2. Germline lookup yields CDR1 MRHNA and CDR2 SNTAGT. V shed 6 bases and J 10 bases; nucleotides not matched to a gene: 6. CDR3 length equals 14 residues.